What follows are 16 T cell receptor beta chains derived from one specimen sequenced in a study of blood T cell repertoires in COVID-19. The method was immunoSEQ multiplex PCR; TCRdb's version includes in-frame clones alone and lacks a portion of them. The table shows over 250,000 clones, with about 85% occurring only once. The sample was peripheral blood. Receptors were obtained from a human donor in a cohort sampled during active COVID-19.

V usage is TRBV4-2 and J usage is TRBJ2-1, with a tentative D call TRBD2 (6 bases). Germline V gives CDR1 LGHNA, CDR2 YNFKEQ. This CDR3 region has 16 residues. V lost 2 bases and J lost 7, with 18 bases in between. The CDR3 bases are TGTGCCAGCAGCCAACACCTTGGACTACTAGAAAATGAGCAGTTCTTC. Its translation: CASSQHLGLLENEQFF.

The chain carries TRBV28 and TRBJ2-7; D unclear. The CDR3 loop spans 14 amino acids. V gave up 3 bases and J gave up 3 bases, with 12 bases separating them. CDR1 is MDHEN, CDR2 SYDVKM, per germline. CDR3 amino acids: CASSFGVLRYEQYF. The CDR3 DNA is TGTGCCAGCAGTTTTGGAGTTTTACGCTACGAGCAGTACTTC.

The chain uses TRBV3-1 (or the pseudogene TRBV3-2) and TRBJ2-3; perhaps TRBD2 as D (6 bases). Per the germline V gene, CDR1 is LGHDT and CDR2 is YNNKEL (reference sequence). Trimming removed 2 bases from V and 7 bases from J, with 7 bases in between. The CDR3 has 12 residues. CDR3 amino acids: CASSQLANTQYF. The CDR3 nucleotides read TGTGCCAGCAGCCAACTAGCGAATACGCAGTATTTT.

This chain uses TRBV5-6 with TRBJ1-1; D perhaps matches TRBD1 (6 bases). Trimming removed 1 base at V and 9 bases at J, with 19 bases between. CDR1 and CDR2 (germline): SGHDT, YYEEEE. This CDR3 region has 15 residues. In DNA form, the CDR3 reads TGTGCCAGCAGCTTGAGTGTGCTGGGGGCGTCGAAAGCTTTCTTT. As protein: CASSLSVLGASKAFF.

The chain employs TRBV19 and TRBJ2-1; maybe TRBD1 (6 bases). This CDR3 has 16 amino acids. V was clipped by 4 bases and J by 10 bases, with 23 bases between them. Per germline, CDR1 LNHDA and CDR2 SQIVND (reference sequence). The CDR3 bases are TGTGCCAGTAGTAAGAGAGGGACACTAGGTTTGGGAGAGCAGTTCTTC. Protein: CASSKRGTLGLGEQFF.

The chain is built from TRBV6-5 and TRBJ1-4; no clear D gene. V lost 6 bases and J 2 bases, leaving 4 bases between the germline ends. The germline V gene encodes CDR1 MNHEY and CDR2 SVGAGI. The CDR3 loop spans 12 amino acids. CDR3 DNA sequence: TGTGCCAGCAGCCGGACTAATGAAAAACTGTTTTTT. It is translated as CASSRTNEKLFF.

The gene calls are TRBV7-9 and TRBJ2-2; 14 nucleotides align to TRBD2. The germline V gene encodes CDR1 SEHNR and CDR2 FQNEAQ (reference sequence). The CDR3 is 17 residues long. V dropped 0 bases and J dropped 6; count of bases not matched to a gene: 3. The DNA for the CDR3 is TGTGCCAGCAGCTTAGCGACTAGCGGGAGGGCCGCCGGGGAGCTGTTTTTT. It encodes CASSLATSGRAAGELFF.

The chain is built from TRBV5-1 and TRBJ2-1; TRBD2 matches at 8 bases. V gave up 0 bases and J gave up 6 bases; unmatched junction bases: 5. CDR3 size: 15 residues. Germline values: CDR1 SGHRS, CDR2 YFSETQ. The chain's CDR3 is CASSLEREFFNEQFF. Written as DNA, the CDR3 is TGCGCCAGCAGCTTGGAGCGGGAGTTTTTCAATGAGCAGTTCTTC.

This chain connects TRBV27 to TRBJ2-5; the D gene is possibly TRBD2 (6 bases). Per the germline V gene, CDR1 is MNHEY and CDR2 is SMNVEV (reference sequence). The V end lost 2 bases, the J end lost 5 bases, and 15 bases lay between the germline ends. The CDR3 length is 15 residues. In nucleotides, the CDR3 is TGTGCCAGCAGTTTAGGACGGGGGAGTTTTGAGACCCAGTACTTC. It is translated as CASSLGRGSFETQYF.

This clone occurred once. V usage is TRBV6-5 and J usage is TRBJ2-3; 10 nucleotides line up with TRBD2. J gave up 2 bases and V 2 bases, and 4 bases lay outside the gene matches. Germline V gene sequence: CDR1 MNHEY, CDR2 SVGAGI. The CDR3 is made up of 16 amino acids. The CDR3 region has the DNA TGTGCCAGCAGTTACGGGCTAGCGGGGGACACAGATACGCAGTATTTT. As protein: CASSYGLAGDTDTQYF.

This chain uses TRBV15 with TRBJ2-5; the match to TRBD1 covers 7 bases. Germline V lookup: CDR1 LNHNV, CDR2 YYDKDF (reference sequence). The V gene end was trimmed by 3 bases and the J gene end by 2 bases; junction bases not matched to a gene: 6. This CDR3 has 15 amino acids. CDR3 coding DNA: TGTGCCACCAGCAGCAGGGGGTTTAGGCAAGAGACCCAGTACTTC. This translates into CATSSRGFRQETQYF. Complete variable domain (other parts from reference TRBV15 and TRBJ2-5): DAMVIQNPRYQVTQFGKPVTLSCSQTLNHNVMYWYQQKSSQAPKLLFHYYDKDFNNEADTPDNFQSRRPNTSFCFLDIRSPGLGDTAMYLCATSSRGFRQETQYFGPGTRLLVL.

The rearrangement uses TRBV2 and TRBJ2-3; 11 positions agree with TRBD2. Germline CDR1 and CDR2: SNHLY and FYNNEI. V shed 5 bases and J 5 bases; nucleotides not matched to a gene: 6. The CDR3 sequence is 15 residues long. The CDR3 region is CASSLSGRGGDTQYF. The DNA of the CDR3 is TGTGCCAGCAGTCTTAGCGGGAGGGGCGGAGATACGCAGTATTTT.

The V call is TRBV3-1 (or the pseudogene TRBV3-2), the J call TRBJ2-1; 12 bases are a match to TRBD2. V lost 1 base to trimming and J lost 6 bases; unmatched junction nucleotides: 4. Germline-derived CDR1 and CDR2 are LGHDT and YNNKEL (reference sequence). The CDR3 consists of 16 residues. The CDR3 loop reads CASSQAGLAGSNEQFF. The CDR3 DNA sequence: TGTGCCAGCAGCCAAGCCGGACTAGCGGGAAGCAATGAGCAGTTCTTC.

The chain carries TRBV4-2 and TRBJ1-2; D is unresolved. The CDR3 sequence is 14 residues long. Germline values: CDR1 LGHNA, CDR2 YNFKEQ. V dropped 0 bases and J dropped 7 bases, with 12 bases sitting between them. CDR3 bases: TGTGCCAGCAGCCAAGAGTTCGTGGGGAGTGGCTACACCTTC. It specifies CASSQEFVGSGYTF.

V gene TRBV7-9 combines with J gene TRBJ2-1; 13 bases agree with TRBD2. The V and J ends lost 4 bases and 4 bases, in that order; junction bases with no gene match: 4. CDR1 and CDR2 (germline): SEHNR, FQNEAQ (reference sequence). CDR3 length: 16 residues. CDR3 coding DNA: TGTGCCAGCAGCTATATGACTAGCGGGAGGTACAATGAGCAGTTCTTC. This codes for CASSYMTSGRYNEQFF.

The chain couples TRBV6-6 to TRBJ2-5, with 8 bases aligning to TRBD1. CDR1 MNHNY and CDR2 SVGAGI come from the germline V gene (reference sequence). V trimming: 2 bases; J trimming: 2 bases; junction bases outside the gene matches: 4. The CDR3 length is 15 residues. The CDR3 nucleotides are TGTGCCAGCAGTTACCCCGGACAGGGACAAGAGACCCAGTACTTC. It encodes CASSYPGQGQETQYF.